This T cell receptor (beta chain) was captured by sequencing in a study of T cell changes during pregnancy in multiple sclerosis. Using immunoSEQ multiplex PCR, the repertoire was profiled, and TCRdb retains in-frame clones only, with some absent. The table has about 60,000 clones, 90% seen once. This CDR3 has 14 amino acids. Germline assignment: CDR1 MNHNY and CDR2 SVGAGI (reference sequence). The V gene lost 2 bases and the J gene lost 0 bases, with 8 bases spanning the gap. The clonotype originates from a female donor in good health, enrolled as a control in a pregnancy study. The chain combines TRBV6-6 with TRBJ2-7; a possible D gene is TRBD1 (6 bases). Sequenced here: peripheral blood, sampled in the third trimester of pregnancy. As DNA, the CDR3 is TGTGCCAGCAGTTACGGGACAAGCTCCTACGAGCAGTACTTC. It encodes CASSYGTSSYEQYF.